This TCR beta chain appears in the sequencing data of a study of shared clonotypes between healthy human individuals. The protocol was immunoSEQ multiplex PCR, while the TCRdb copy is restricted to in-frame clones and leaves out a portion. The sample holds about 330,000 clones; around 90% are singletons and the top ten take 15% to 20%. On this clone: What it recognizes is unknown.

Germline lookup yields CDR1 MNHEY and CDR2 SMNVEV (reference sequence). This CDR3 comprises 15 residues. V lost 2 bases to trimming and J lost 4 bases, with 14 bases between them. Study-level points and caveats: Richness estimates generally favored naive over memory subsets. Several donors showed sharing of approximately 5% of naive CD4 clonotypes. Sequencing depth was predicted to influence how clonotypes are shared among donors.

The V gene is TRBV27, the J gene TRBJ1-2; D perhaps matches TRBD1 (5 bases). The sample comprised memory CD8+ T cells sorted from blood. Subset noted: CD45RO+ cells pooled with CCR7-negative TemRA cells. The receptor comes from a young man in good health. CDR3 sequence (DNA): TGTGCCAGCAGTTTAACCCTAGAGGGGTTCTATGGCTACACCTTC. Translating it yields CASSLTLEGFYGYTF.